The sequence of this TCR beta chain was determined in a study of blood T cell repertoires in COVID-19 (dated by TCRdb to about 2020). In terms of the full investigation: Collaborator samples came from the United States, Italy and Spain and covered acute and convalescent phases of COVID-19. A de-identified subject ID, COVID-19 status, age in years and sex were almost always included in the sample metadata. Subjects who had been exposed to COVID-19, were actively infected with it, or had recovered from it provided the deeply sampled blood TCRbeta repertoires that made up the dataset. Where available, HLA class I and class II types were obtained from metadata supplied by the sample provider rather than from assay-based typing. The repertoires were released in a freely available public database meant as a resource for research on the immune response to SARS-CoV-2. The prospective study material was composed of cDNA or gDNA derived from T cells, B-cell-depleted T cells, or PBMCs. Samples came from the ongoing ImmuneRACE study (first 160 participants) plus 1,254 subjects from 6 global collaborators.

The germline V and J ends show losses of 5 bases and 0 bases respectively, and no gene match explains 9 bases of the junction. From the germline V gene (reference sequence), CDR1 is LNHNV and CDR2 is YYDKDF. Reading from cysteine to phenylalanine, the CDR3 counts 18 amino acids. CDR3 DNA is the only sequence kept; it has 54 bases, read in frame from the first base. The paper as a whole reports these results and caveats: The quantity of clinical and demographic metadata differed by source and by participant and was supplied without curation.

TCRbeta CDR3 regions were amplified from genomic DNA using the immunoSEQ Assay, a bias-controlled multiplex PCR. The study's own analysis went as follows. The number of nucleated cells in each sample was estimated from the amplification of reference gene primers within the assay. To quantify the absolute abundance of each unique TCRbeta CDR3 rearrangement, sequence reads were collapsed and filtered. For each sample, productive Simpson clonality was calculated as the square root of Simpson's diversity index over productive rearrangements. TCRdb obtained this table from immuneACCESS and retained in-frame rearrangements with V and J assigned. These tables miss some clones; where compared with another copy, unresolved V genes account for less than half of the shortfall, and the remainder is unexplained. The V and J calls and clone size were taken over from that table, and D and trimming were inferred from the DNA. The sample yields approximately 88,000 clones; about nine tenths were counted once. The ten top clones hold around 15% of the sample.

This clone was recorded only once. No cognate antigen has been identified for it. No base qualities exist here, and no much larger clone lies one base off it. Whole blood was collected in K2EDTA tubes by collaborating institutions according to the institutions' own protocols. Collaborator samples were shipped for TCRbeta analysis as frozen whole blood, isolated PBMCs, or DNA extracted from either sample type. The chain links TRBV15 with TRBJ2-3; 12 middle bases align to TRBD2. The source is a male donor with acute or convalescent COVID-19. The sequencing input was peripheral blood. The CDR3 is CATSLTSGGVPSTDTQYF. The nucleotides read TGTGCCACCAGCTTGACTAGCGGGGGTGTCCCTAGCACAGATACGCAGTATTTT.